The present TCR beta chain was sequenced within a study of Ad26.COV2.S vaccination and SARS-CoV-2 variants. Study results and caveats: Non-spike TCR breadth was similar in vaccine and placebo recipients. Vaccine recipients surpassed placebo recipients in spike-specific TCR breadth.

On this clone: Its target is unknown.

The CDR3 loop spans 13 amino acids. Germline CDR1 reads SGDLS; CDR2 reads YYNGEE. The V and J ends lost 0 bases and 7 bases respectively, with 10 bases between them. The repertoire was sequenced with immunoSEQ multiplex PCR; TCRdb's copy has only in-frame clones and lacks some. This sample has about 350,000 clones; approximately 86% occur once, and the top ten carry about 10%. As to treatment: roughly 19 received Ad26.COV2.S at low or high dose, single or two shots; about 5 received placebo; per-sample allocation not given. Sampling was performed 63 days after the first vaccine or placebo injection. This person who donated was an adult of 18-55 years in Boston. It was Wuhan-strain SARS-CoV-2 spike that the Ad26 vaccine vector expressed.

The rearrangement links TRBV9 to TRBJ2-5; D tentatively reads TRBD1 or TRBD2 (6 bases each). Sequencing used peripheral blood, obtained in a trial of Ad26.COV2.S vaccine versus placebo. The TCR was taken from a person aged 18-60 years who received the Ad26.COV2.S COVID-19 vaccine or a placebo. This CDR3 reads CASSVDGGRTQYF. The CDR3 bases are TGTGCCAGCAGCGTAGACGGGGGCCGGACCCAGTACTTC.